These 16 T cell receptor beta chains were sequenced from one sample in a study of T cells after yellow fever vaccination. In TCRdb, the 5' RACE reads were re-called with MiXCR into one record per CDR3 protein. Counted here are roughly 320,000 distinct CDR3 sequences, around a tenth occurring once; the ten biggest clones make up about 3.3%. The sample here was CD4+ T cells sorted from PBMCs, taken 45 days after the yellow fever booster vaccination. These receptors all come from a man in his late teens or twenties who received the YFV17D yellow fever vaccine.

The chain carries TRBV7-2 and TRBJ2-7; D remains unclear. V was pared by 1 base and J by 2 bases, with 12 bases between. The CDR3 runs to 15 residues. The germline V gene encodes CDR1 SGHTA and CDR2 FQGNSA. CDR3 coding DNA: TGTGCCAGCAGCTTAGTCCCGGACGGAGCCTACGAGCAGTACGTC. Translating gives CASSLVPDGAYEQYV.

In this sample, this clonotype turned up a few times. This chain connects TRBV29-1 to TRBJ2-7; TRBD1 matches 7 bases. V shed 6 bases and J 3 bases; nucleotides not matched to a gene: 11. The germline CDR1 and CDR2 sequences are SQVTM and ANQGSEA. The CDR3 totals 14 residues. CDR3 bases: TGCAGCGTGGAGAAGACAGGGCCCATCTACGAGCAGTACTTC. This encodes CSVEKTGPIYEQYF.

The V call is TRBV24-1, the J call TRBJ2-5; TRBD2 is a possible D gene (6 bases). In germline, CDR1 is KGHDR, CDR2 SFDVKD. V dropped 6 bases and J dropped 2 bases, with 12 bases sitting between them. The CDR3 spans 14 residues. The CDR3 DNA is TGTGCCACCAGTAATGCGGGGAGGCAAGAGACCCAGTACTTC. Translated, it gives CATSNAGRQETQYF.

For the CDR3, the DNA is TGTGCCAGCAGTTTAAGCAGGGTTTACACTGAAGCTTTCTTT. This sequence encodes CASSLSRVYTEAFF. The rearrangement links TRBV28 to TRBJ1-1; TRBD1 is a possible D gene (5 bases). The V end lost 2 bases, the J end lost 3 bases, and 10 bases lay between the germline ends. Germline V gives CDR1 MDHEN, CDR2 SYDVKM. This CDR3 is built from 14 residues.

This clonotype was observed a few times. The chain recombines TRBV7-2 with TRBJ2-3; unclear D gene. Germline CDR1 and CDR2: SGHTA and FQGNSA. CDR3 length: 13 amino acids. Trimming took off 1 base at V and 5 bases at J, with 7 bases between the two ends. In DNA, the CDR3 is TGTGCCAGCAGCTTAGGATGGGTAGATACGCAGTATTTT. This sequence encodes CASSLGWVDTQYF. The full variable domain, in which reference TRBV7-2 and TRBJ2-3 provide the parts outside the CDR3, is GAGVSQSPSNKVTEKGKDVELRCDPISGHTALYWYRQSLGQGLEFLIYFQGNSAPDKSGLPSDRFSAERTGGSVSTLTIQRTQQEDSAVYLCASSLGWVDTQYFGPGTRLTVL.

This clonotype was seen only a few times. V gene TRBV5-5 combines with J gene TRBJ2-1; tentative D call: TRBD1 (6 bases). The CDR3 is 16 amino acids. The germline gives CDR1 SGHKS, CDR2 YYEKEE (reference sequence). V lost 5 bases and J 1 base, leaving 16 bases between the germline ends. CDR3 loop: CASSSGDPLSYNEQFF. The DNA of the CDR3 is TGTGCCAGCAGTTCAGGGGATCCCTTGTCCTACAATGAGCAGTTCTTC.

The gene calls are TRBV2 and TRBJ2-1, with D unresolved. This CDR3 has 11 amino acids. The germline V gene encodes CDR1 SNHLY and CDR2 FYNNEI. Trimming removed 8 bases from V and 8 bases from J, with 10 bases in between. The CDR3 protein is CASADWDEQFF. The CDR3 DNA follows: TGTGCCAGCGCTGACTGGGATGAGCAGTTCTTC.

This clonotype was counted between two and nine times. The rearrangement links TRBV5-1 to TRBJ2-3; D is unresolved. The V gene's germline CDR1 is SGHRS and CDR2 YFSETQ. This CDR3 spans 14 amino acids. The germline V and J ends were trimmed by 2 bases and 2 bases, with 9 bases remaining between them. The CDR3 region is CASSLGRPTDTQYF. The CDR3 nucleotides are TGCGCCAGCAGCTTAGGTAGGCCCACAGATACGCAGTATTTT.

This clonotype was counted between two and nine times. This chain connects TRBV18 to TRBJ1-4, with D unclear. Trimming pared 4 bases from V and 7 bases from J, leaving 16 bases between. CDR3 length: 15 residues. Germline V gives CDR1 KGHSH, CDR2 LQKENI. This chain's CDR3 is CASSRLAPGGEKLFF. Here the CDR3 DNA reads TGTGCCAGCTCACGCCTGGCACCCGGCGGTGAAAAACTGTTTTTT.

The V and J genes are TRBV11-1 and TRBJ2-5, with a tentative D call TRBD1 (6 bases). The germline V gene has CDR1 SGHAT and CDR2 FQDESV (reference sequence). V was shortened by 6 bases and J by 1 base, with 12 bases between the two germline ends. The CDR3 length is 14 residues. CDR3 sequence (DNA): TGTGCCAGCAGAGTTCAGGGGTCCCAAGAGACCCAGTACTTC. This codes for CASRVQGSQETQYF.

This clonotype was seen only a few times. The V gene is TRBV7-2, the J gene TRBJ1-6; D is undetermined. The CDR3 is made up of 13 amino acids. Germline-derived CDR1 and CDR2 are SGHTA and FQGNSA. Trimming cost V 3 bases and J 7 bases, with 7 bases left between them. CDR3 sequence reads: CASSFGYNSPLHF. The CDR3 DNA reads TGTGCCAGCAGCTTTGGCTACAATTCACCCCTCCACTTT.

In this sample, this clonotype turned up a few times. This rearrangement joins TRBV4-3 to TRBJ1-2; 8 positions match TRBD1. This CDR3 region has 14 residues. V dropped 6 bases and J dropped 4; count of bases not matched to a gene: 7. Per germline, CDR1 LGHNA and CDR2 YSLEER. DNA for the CDR3: TGCGCCAGCAGTCATCAGGGGGCTGGCTATGGCTACACCTTC. Translated: CASSHQGAGYGYTF.

The genes are TRBV18 and TRBJ2-3; perhaps TRBD1 as D (6 bases). CDR1 is KGHSH and CDR2 is LQKENI in the germline V gene. CDR3 size: 15 residues. Trimming took off 3 bases at V and 4 bases at J, with 14 bases between the two ends. CDR3 coding DNA: TGTGCCAGCTCACCCGCTCAGGGGTCCGCAGATACGCAGTATTTT. Its protein is CASSPAQGSADTQYF.

This clonotype was counted between two and nine times. The chain combines TRBV4-2 with TRBJ2-2, with D unresolved. CDR3 size: 13 residues. V was pared by 5 bases and J by 5 bases, with 9 bases between. Per the germline V gene, CDR1 is LGHNA and CDR2 is YNFKEQ. The CDR3 DNA reads as TGTGCCAGCAGCTCCCTTCCTACCGGGGAGCTGTTTTTT. Its translation: CASSSLPTGELFF.

This clonotype was picked up a small number of times. J is TRBJ2-7 and V is TRBV11-2; 8 positions match TRBD1. Germline trimming cut 4 bases from V and 5 bases from J; bases unmatched to any gene: 10. This CDR3 is 15 amino acids long. Germline lookup yields CDR1 SGHAT and CDR2 FQNNGV. In nucleotides, the CDR3 is TGTGCCAGCAGCTCCCTGACAGGGGTTCGGAACGAGCAGTACTTC. Its protein product is CASSSLTGVRNEQYF.

As concerns this clonotype: The junction shows a germline mismatch at one end, possibly a read error. The genes are TRBV7-9 and TRBJ1-2; 9 bases are shared with TRBD1. There are 15 residues in the CDR3. Germline V gives CDR1 SEHNR, CDR2 FQNEAQ (reference sequence). CDR3 in DNA: TGTGCCAGCAGCTTATGGGACAGGGATGACTACGGCTACACCTTC. Amino acids: CASSLWDRDDYGYTF.